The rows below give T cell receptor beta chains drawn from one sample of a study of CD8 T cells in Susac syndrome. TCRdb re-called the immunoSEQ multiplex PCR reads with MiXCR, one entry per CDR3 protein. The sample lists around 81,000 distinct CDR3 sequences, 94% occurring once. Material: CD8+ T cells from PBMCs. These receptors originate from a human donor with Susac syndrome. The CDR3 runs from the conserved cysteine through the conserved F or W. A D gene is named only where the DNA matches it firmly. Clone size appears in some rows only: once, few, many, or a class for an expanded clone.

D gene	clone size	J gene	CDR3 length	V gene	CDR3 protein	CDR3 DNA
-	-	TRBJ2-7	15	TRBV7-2	CASRQTNRPSYEQYF	TGTGCCAGCAGACAAACTAACCGGCCCTCCTACGAGCAGTACTTC
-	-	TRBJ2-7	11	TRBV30	CAWSVTLEQYF	TGTGCCTGGAGCGTTACACTCGAGCAGTACTTC
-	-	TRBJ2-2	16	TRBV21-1	CASSKVGTGDDGELFF	TGTGCCAGCAGCAAAGTGGGGACAGGGGACGACGGGGAGCTGTTTTTT
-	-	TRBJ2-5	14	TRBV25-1	CASTTTGYQETQYF	TGTGCCAGTACTACGACAGGTTACCAAGAGACCCAGTACTTC
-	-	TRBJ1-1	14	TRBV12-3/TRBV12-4	CASSFDPGRPEAFF	TGTGCCAGCAGTTTTGACCCGGGCAGGCCTGAAGCTTTCTTT
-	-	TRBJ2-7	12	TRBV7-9	CASTGWSYEQYF	TGTGCCAGCACGGGGTGGTCCTACGAGCAGTACTTC
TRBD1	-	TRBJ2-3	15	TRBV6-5	CASSVRQGRTDTQYF	TGTGCCAGCAGTGTTCGACAGGGGCGCACAGATACGCAGTATTTT
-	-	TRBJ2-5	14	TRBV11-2	CASSLLGGPETQYF	TGTGCCAGCAGCTTACTAGGAGGGCCAGAGACCCAGTACTTC
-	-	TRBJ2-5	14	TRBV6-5	CASRETGFQETQYF	TGTGCCAGCAGGGAGACAGGTTTCCAAGAGACCCAGTACTTC
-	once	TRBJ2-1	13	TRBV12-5	CASGLVLLNEQFF	TGTGCTAGTGGTTTGGTACTTCTCAATGAGCAGTTCTTC
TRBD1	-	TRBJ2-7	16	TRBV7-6	CASTPGTGDGLREQYF	TGTGCCAGCACTCCCGGGACAGGGGACGGACTTCGAGAGCAGTACTTC
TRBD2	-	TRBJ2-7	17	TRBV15	CATSRDHPGLAGYEQYF	TGTGCCACCAGCAGAGATCATCCTGGACTAGCGGGCTACGAGCAGTACTTC
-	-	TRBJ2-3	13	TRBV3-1	CAISRRSTDTQYF	TGTGCCATCTCGCGGAGGAGCACAGATACGCAGTATTTT
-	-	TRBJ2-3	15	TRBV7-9	CASSLVPEGTDTQYF	TGTGCCAGCAGCTTAGTGCCGGAGGGGACAGATACGCAGTATTTT
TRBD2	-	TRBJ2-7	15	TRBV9	CASSVGGLADYEQYF	TGTGCCAGCAGCGTAGGAGGACTAGCGGATTACGAGCAGTACTTC
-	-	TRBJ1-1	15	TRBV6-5	CASSGPGTHYTEAFF	TGTGCCAGCAGCGGGCCCGGGACACATTACACTGAAGCTTTCTTT
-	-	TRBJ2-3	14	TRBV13	CASSLGSSADTQYF	TGTGCCAGCAGCTTAGGTTCTAGCGCAGATACGCAGTATTTT
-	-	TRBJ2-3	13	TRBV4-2	CASSQATPDTQYF	TGTGCCAGCAGCCAAGCCACCCCCGATACGCAGTATTTT
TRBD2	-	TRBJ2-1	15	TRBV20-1	CSARWSLADYNEQFF	TGCAGTGCTAGATGGTCTCTAGCGGACTACAATGAGCAGTTCTTC
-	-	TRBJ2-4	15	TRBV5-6	CASSLGVTAKNIQYF	TGTGCCAGCAGCTTGGGTGTGACGGCCAAAAACATTCAGTACTTC
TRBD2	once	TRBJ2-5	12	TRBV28	CASSGGGETQYF	TGTGCCAGCAGCGGGGGAGGGGAGACCCAGTACTTC
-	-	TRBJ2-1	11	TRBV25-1	CASSESGEQFF	TGTGCCAGCAGTGAATCCGGGGAGCAGTTCTTC
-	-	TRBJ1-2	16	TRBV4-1	CASSQMPNMGSHGYTF	TGCGCCAGCAGCCAAATGCCGAATATGGGATCCCATGGCTACACCTTC
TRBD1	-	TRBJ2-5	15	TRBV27	CASIPGQGTWETQYF	TGTGCCAGCATTCCGGGACAGGGGACATGGGAGACCCAGTACTTC
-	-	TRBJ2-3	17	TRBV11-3	CASSPMGPSSTTDTQYF	TGTGCCAGCAGCCCCATGGGGCCTAGCAGTACCACAGATACGCAGTATTTT
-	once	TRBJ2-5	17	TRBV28	CASSSLGDQGPQETQYF	TGTGCCAGCAGTTCCCTAGGGGATCAGGGACCCCAAGAGACCCAGTACTTC
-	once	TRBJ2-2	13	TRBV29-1	CSVVQGGTGELFF	TGCAGCGTTGTTCAAGGGGGCACCGGGGAGCTGTTTTTT
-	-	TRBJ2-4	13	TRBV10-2	CASSPSSTNIQYF	TGCGCCAGCAGCCCTAGCTCGACCAACATTCAGTACTTC
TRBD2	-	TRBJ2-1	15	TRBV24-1	CATSDLTSGVNEQFF	TGTGCCACCAGTGATTTGACTAGCGGGGTCAATGAGCAGTTCTTC
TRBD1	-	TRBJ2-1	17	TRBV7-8	CASSLTFRDRAHNEQFF	TGTGCCAGCAGCTTAACCTTCCGGGACAGGGCCCACAATGAGCAGTTCTTC
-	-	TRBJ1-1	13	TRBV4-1	CASSQDEESEAFF	TGCGCCAGCAGCCAAGATGAGGAGAGTGAAGCTTTCTTT
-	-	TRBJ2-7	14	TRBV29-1	CSVTIQGTLSEQYF	TGCAGCGTTACTATACAGGGAACATTATCCGAGCAGTACTTC
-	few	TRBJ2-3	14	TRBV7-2	CASSPVGGSDTQYF	TGTGCCAGCAGCCCCGTCGGGGGATCGGATACGCAGTATTTT
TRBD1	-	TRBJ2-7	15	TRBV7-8	CASSSRQGELGEQYF	TGTGCCAGCAGCTCCCGACAGGGGGAGTTGGGCGAGCAGTACTTC
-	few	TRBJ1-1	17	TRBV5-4	CASSFYARGDLNTEAFF	TGTGCCAGCAGCTTTTACGCTCGGGGGGACTTGAACACTGAAGCTTTCTTT
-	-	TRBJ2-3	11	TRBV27	CAVVQGDTQYF	TGTGCCGTCGTCCAGGGGGATACGCAGTATTTT
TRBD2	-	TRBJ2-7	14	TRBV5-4	CASRNRASGYEQYF	TGTGCCAGCCGCAATCGGGCTAGCGGATACGAGCAGTACTTC
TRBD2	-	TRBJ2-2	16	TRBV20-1	CSARDGREENTGELFF	TGCAGTGCTAGAGATGGGAGGGAGGAGAACACCGGGGAGCTGTTTTTT
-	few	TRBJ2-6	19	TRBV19	CASSIDSWQGSSGANVLTF	TGTGCCAGTAGTATAGATTCGTGGCAGGGAAGCTCTGGGGCCAACGTCCTGACTTTC